This is a list of T cell receptor beta chains from one sample in a study of cytomegalovirus exposure and HLA in healthy donors. Using immunoSEQ multiplex PCR, the repertoire was profiled, and TCRdb retains in-frame clones only, with some absent. The sample consists of over 150,000 clones, roughly 81% of them appearing once. Input material: PBMCs. The receptors come from a young woman in good health and CMV-seropositive. The CDR3 runs from the conserved cysteine through the conserved F or W. Each record gives: J gene, clone size, D gene, V gene, CDR3 DNA, CDR3 protein. A D gene is named only where the DNA matches it firmly. Some rows mark clone size as missing; the rest say once, few, many or name a class of expanded clone.

TRBJ2-2 | . | . | TRBV5-8 | TGTGCCAGCAGCTTAAACCCAGGGAACACCGGGGAGCTGTTTTTT | CASSLNPGNTGELFF
TRBJ2-1 | . | . | TRBV5-6 | TGTGCCAGCAGCTTGGGCGGTAGCTCCTACAATGAGCAGTTCTTC | CASSLGGSSYNEQFF
TRBJ2-2 | . | TRBD2 | TRBV12-5 | TGTGCTAGTGGTTTGTATCTAGCGGGAGGCACCGGGGAGCTGTTTTTT | CASGLYLAGGTGELFF
TRBJ2-7 | . | TRBD2 | TRBV5-1 | TGCGCCAGCAGCCCGACTAGCGCGCATCTGTACGAGCAGTACTTC | CASSPTSAHLYEQYF
TRBJ2-6 | . | . | TRBV12-2 | TGTGCAAGTCGCTCCCAGAGCCCTGGCAGGCGGACTAGCGGGTCGATCTCTGGGGCCAACGTCCTGACTTTC | CASRSQSPGRRTSGSISGANVLTF
TRBJ2-3 | . | . | TRBV28 | TGTGCCAGCAGTTTCACACTAGCCGAGGGGAAGGATACGCAGTATTTT | CASSFTLAEGKDTQYF
TRBJ2-2 | . | TRBD1 | TRBV6-1 | TGTGCCAGCAGGAGGGACAGGGGTAAAACCGGGGAGCTGTTTTTT | CASRRDRGKTGELFF
TRBJ2-7 | . | . | TRBV7-2 | TGTGCCAGCAGTACAGGGAGCGCCGAGCAGTACTTC | CASSTGSAEQYF
TRBJ2-5 | . | . | TRBV7-9 | TGTTCCAGCAGCTTAAAGGGGCCGGAGACCCAGTACTTC | CSSSLKGPETQYF
TRBJ1-1 | . | TRBD1 | TRBV5-1 | TGCGCCAGCAGCTTCGGGACAGGGGGCAAGGGCACTGAAGCTTTCTTT | CASSFGTGGKGTEAFF
TRBJ1-3 | . | TRBD1 | TRBV15 | TGTGCCACCAGCAGAGACCGACAGGGTGGTGGAAACACCATATATTTT | CATSRDRQGGGNTIYF
TRBJ2-7 | . | . | TRBV2 | TGTGCCAGTGGGGGGGCAGGGCTCGTTTACGAGCAGTACTTC | CASGGAGLVYEQYF
TRBJ1-4 | . | TRBD1 | TRBV6-1 | TGTGCCAGCGCCGGGACAGGGAGGAGGGATGAAAAACTGTTTTTT | CASAGTGRRDEKLFF
TRBJ1-1 | few | TRBD1 | TRBV10-2 | TGCGCCAGCAGGGACAGGGGGTACACTGAAGCTTTCTTT | CASRDRGYTEAFF
TRBJ1-2 | . | . | TRBV7-9 | TGTGCCAGCACCTTGACCGGGACAAACGGCTACACCTTC | CASTLTGTNGYTF
TRBJ2-2 | . | TRBD1 | TRBV11-3 | TGTGCCAGCAGCTTAGCGACAGGGGGCGGTGACACCGGGGAGCTGTTTTTT | CASSLATGGGDTGELFF
TRBJ2-7 | . | . | TRBV7-9 | TGTTCCAGCAGCTTAGTAGCGGTATACAAAGCAGGCGAGCAGTACTTC | CSSSLVAVYKAGEQYF
TRBJ2-7 | . | TRBD1 | TRBV6-6 | TGTGCCAGCAGTTCGACCGGGACAGGAACCTACGAGCAGTACTTC | CASSSTGTGTYEQYF
TRBJ1-3 | once | . | TRBV5-8 | TGTGCCAGCAGCTTGGTAGGAGCGAACACCATATATTTT | CASSLVGANTIYF
TRBJ1-1 | few | . | TRBV5-1 | TGCGCCAGCAGCTTGCCCGGCACTGAAGCTTTCTTT | CASSLPGTEAFF
TRBJ2-2 | . | TRBD2 | TRBV28 | TGTGCCAGCAGTTTATTTAGGGGACTAGCGGCCGGGGAGCTGTTTTTT | CASSLFRGLAAGELFF
TRBJ2-3 | . | TRBD2 | TRBV5-1 | TGCGCCAGCAGCCCTCGACTAGCGGGAGGAGATACGCAGTATTTT | CASSPRLAGGDTQYF
TRBJ2-5 | . | TRBD2 | TRBV5-4 | TGTGCCAGCAGTCCTACTAGCGGGAGGGGAGAGACCCAGTACTTC | CASSPTSGRGETQYF
TRBJ1-2 | . | . | TRBV5-1 | TGCGCCAGCAGCTTGGGACTGATCGGCTCGGGCTACACCTTC | CASSLGLIGSGYTF
TRBJ2-5 | . | TRBD1 | TRBV5-8 | TGTGCCAGCAGCTCAATACACAGGGGCTGGGAGACCCAGTACTTC | CASSSIHRGWETQYF
TRBJ2-1 | once | TRBD2 | TRBV5-4 | TGTGCCAGCAGCCCGGGACTAGCGTTGGATGAGCAGTTCTTC | CASSPGLALDEQFF
TRBJ1-1 | . | TRBD1 | TRBV5-1 | TGCGCCAGCAGCTTGGAGACGTCGCGGGACAGGAACCCTTTCTTT | CASSLETSRDRNPFF
TRBJ2-1 | . | . | TRBV5-1 | TGCGCCAGCAGCTTTAGCAATGAGCAGTTCTTC | CASSFSNEQFF
TRBJ1-6 | . | TRBD1 | TRBV28 | TGTGCCAGCATGAGGACAGGGGGCATCGGTTCACCCCTCCACTTT | CASMRTGGIGSPLHF
TRBJ1-4 | . | . | TRBV6-1 | TGTGCCAGCAGCCAGACAGGTGCCAATGAAAAACTGTTTTTT | CASSQTGANEKLFF
TRBJ2-5 | . | . | TRBV28 | TGTGCCAGCAGTTTTGGGTCTGGGCCGTCGACCCAGTACTTC | CASSFGSGPSTQYF
TRBJ1-4 | once | TRBD1 | TRBV5-4 | TGTGCCAGCAGCTTCGGACAGGGGGCTGCTAATGAAAAACTGTTTTTT | CASSFGQGAANEKLFF
TRBJ2-7 | once | TRBD1 | TRBV6-1 | TGTGCCAGTGACAGGGGGTCCTACGAGCAGTACTTC | CASDRGSYEQYF
TRBJ2-7 | . | . | TRBV27 | TGTGCCAGCAGTTTATCCGACAGCTACGAGCAGTACTTC | CASSLSDSYEQYF
TRBJ2-7 | . | TRBD2 | TRBV13 | TGTGCCAGCAGCTCTCAGCGGGAGGTAGAGTACGAGCAGTACTTC | CASSSQREVEYEQYF
TRBJ2-1 | . | . | TRBV11-2 | TGTGCCAGCTCCCTGGTACCAGCGGGCAATGAGCAGTTCTTC | CASSLVPAGNEQFF
TRBJ2-1 | . | . | TRBV5-1 | TGCGCCAGCAGCTCTCTAGCGAGCTCCTACAATGAGCAGTTCTTC | CASSSLASSYNEQFF
TRBJ2-5 | . | . | TRBV2 | TGTGCCAGCAGTGCGGATGCGGGTGGGAGGGAGACCCAGTACTTC | CASSADAGGRETQYF
TRBJ1-5 | few | . | TRBV6-1 | TGTGCCAGCAGGGATTATACGGGAGGCCAGCCCCAGCATTTT | CASRDYTGGQPQHF
TRBJ1-6 | once | TRBD1 | TRBV25-1 | TGTGCCAGCAGCGCGACCGGACAGGGGAATAATTCACCCCTCCACTTT | CASSATGQGNNSPLHF
TRBJ1-3 | . | . | TRBV28 | TGTGCCAGCAGTTTAGGGGGGGCCCTGTCTACTGGAAACACCATATATTTT | CASSLGGALSTGNTIYF
TRBJ1-3 | . | . | TRBV7-9 | TGTGCCAGCAGCCACAGGGACTCTGGAAACACCATATATTTT | CASSHRDSGNTIYF
TRBJ2-1 | . | . | TRBV27 | TGTGCCAGCAGAATAGGACAATCCTCCTACAATGAGCAGTTCTTC | CASRIGQSSYNEQFF
TRBJ2-2 | few | . | TRBV14 | TGTGCCAGCAGCCAACAGAACACCGGGGAGCTGTTTTTT | CASSQQNTGELFF
TRBJ2-5 | once | . | TRBV19 | TGTGCCAGTAGTATACAGGGGCGCTTAGAGACCCAGTACTTC | CASSIQGRLETQYF
TRBJ1-1 | . | . | TRBV18 | TGTGCCAGCTCACCGTACGACAGCCCTTTCGCTGAAGCTTTCTTT | CASSPYDSPFAEAFF
TRBJ2-3 | . | TRBD2 | TRBV27 | TGTGCCAGCACTAGAGCGGGAGGGACAGATACGCAGTATTTT | CASTRAGGTDTQYF
TRBJ1-2 | few | TRBD1 | TRBV5-6 | TGTGCCAGCAGCTTGCCTGGGACAGGGGGTAACTATGGCTACACCTTC | CASSLPGTGGNYGYTF